The present entry profiles one T cell receptor (beta chain) with its context. The sample belongs to a study of T cell repertoires in ileal Crohn's disease. The time point denotes: neoterminal ileum biopsy at postoperative endoscopy, about 6 months after surgery. Patients were adults with ileal or ileocolonic Crohn's disease needing resection. The method was immunoSEQ multiplex PCR; TCRdb's version includes in-frame clones alone and lacks a portion of them. Of about 12,000 clones in the sample, around 83% were seen once. Trimming removed 3 bases from V and 4 bases from J; junction bases left unmatched: 5. This CDR3 is 14 amino acids long. Per germline, CDR1 SQVTM and CDR2 ANQGSEA.

The clonotype was recovered from an adult with Crohn's disease. This chain links TRBV29-1 with TRBJ2-1, with 8 bases aligning to TRBD2. Source material: ileal tissue. The chain's CDR3 is CSVDRAGVYNEQFF. The CDR3 DNA follows: TGCAGCGTTGATAGAGCGGGAGTTTACAATGAGCAGTTCTTC.